This T cell receptor beta chain is drawn from a study of blood T cell repertoires in COVID-19. TCRdb's copy holds only in-frame clones and misses some; the assay was immunoSEQ multiplex PCR. The table includes approximately 240,000 clones, 75% to 90% detected once. The V segment lost 5 bases and the J segment 0 bases; nucleotides outside the gene matches: 5. The CDR3 covers 15 residues. Germline V CDR1 and CDR2: MNHEY, SVGAGI. The sequencing input was PBMCs or T cells enriched from blood (not recorded which). This clonotype was obtained from a woman between 18 and 29 years old in a cohort exposed to, infected with or recovered from COVID-19 (not recorded which). V and J are TRBV6-5 and TRBJ2-3; 7 nucleotides agree with TRBD1. The CDR3: CASSQDRTSTDTQYF. CDR3 DNA: TGTGCCAGCAGTCAGGACAGGACTAGCACAGATACGCAGTATTTT.